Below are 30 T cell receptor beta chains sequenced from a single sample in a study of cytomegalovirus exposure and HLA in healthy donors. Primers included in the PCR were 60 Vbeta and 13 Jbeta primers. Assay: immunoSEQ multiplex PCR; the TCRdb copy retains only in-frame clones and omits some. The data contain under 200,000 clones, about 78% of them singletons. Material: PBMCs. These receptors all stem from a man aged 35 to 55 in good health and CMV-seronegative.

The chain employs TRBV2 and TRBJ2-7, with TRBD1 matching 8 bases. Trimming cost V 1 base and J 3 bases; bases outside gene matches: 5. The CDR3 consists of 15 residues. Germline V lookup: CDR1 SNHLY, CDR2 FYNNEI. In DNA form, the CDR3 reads TGTGCCAGCAGTGAAGGAGGGACAGGCTACTACGAGCAGTACTTC. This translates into CASSEGGTGYYEQYF.

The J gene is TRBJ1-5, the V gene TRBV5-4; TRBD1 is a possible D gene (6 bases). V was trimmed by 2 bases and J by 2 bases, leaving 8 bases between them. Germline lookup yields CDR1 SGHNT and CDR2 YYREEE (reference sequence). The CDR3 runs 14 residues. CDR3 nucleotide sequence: TGTGCCAGCAGCTTCGGGGGGCGCAATCAGCCCCAGCATTTT. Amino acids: CASSFGGRNQPQHF.

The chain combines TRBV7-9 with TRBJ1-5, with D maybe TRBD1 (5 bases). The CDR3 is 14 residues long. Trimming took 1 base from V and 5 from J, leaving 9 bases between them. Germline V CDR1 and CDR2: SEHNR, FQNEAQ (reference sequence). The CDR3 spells CASSLGRGDQPQHF. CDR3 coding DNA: TGTGCCAGCAGCTTAGGTCGGGGGGATCAGCCCCAGCATTTT.

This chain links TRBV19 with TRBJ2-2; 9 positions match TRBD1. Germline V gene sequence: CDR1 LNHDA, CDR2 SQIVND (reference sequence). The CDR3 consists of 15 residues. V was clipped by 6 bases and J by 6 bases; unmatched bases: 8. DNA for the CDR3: TGTGCCAGTAGCCTACAGGGGGCCTCATCCGGGGAGCTGTTTTTT. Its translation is CASSLQGASSGELFF.

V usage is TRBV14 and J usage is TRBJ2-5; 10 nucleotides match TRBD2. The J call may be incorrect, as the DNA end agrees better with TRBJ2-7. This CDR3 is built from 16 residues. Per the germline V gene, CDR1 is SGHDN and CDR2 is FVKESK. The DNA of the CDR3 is TGTGCCAGCAGCCGTGGGACAACTAGCGGGAACTACGAGCAGTACTTC. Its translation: CASSRGTTSGNYEQYF.

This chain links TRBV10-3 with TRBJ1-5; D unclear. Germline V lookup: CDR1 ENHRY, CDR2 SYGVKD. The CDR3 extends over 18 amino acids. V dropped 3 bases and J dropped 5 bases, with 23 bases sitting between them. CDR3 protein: CAISDSTTFGRIHQPQHF. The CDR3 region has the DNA TGTGCCATCAGTGACTCAACGACCTTCGGGAGAATTCATCAGCCCCAGCATTTT.

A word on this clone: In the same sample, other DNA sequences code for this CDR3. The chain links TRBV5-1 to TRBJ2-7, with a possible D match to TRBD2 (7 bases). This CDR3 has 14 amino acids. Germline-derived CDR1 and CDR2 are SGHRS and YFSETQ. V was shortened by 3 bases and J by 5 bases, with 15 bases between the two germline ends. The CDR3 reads CASSSPGGENEQYF. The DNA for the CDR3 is TGCGCCAGCAGCTCACCGGGGGGCGAGAACGAGCAGTACTTC.

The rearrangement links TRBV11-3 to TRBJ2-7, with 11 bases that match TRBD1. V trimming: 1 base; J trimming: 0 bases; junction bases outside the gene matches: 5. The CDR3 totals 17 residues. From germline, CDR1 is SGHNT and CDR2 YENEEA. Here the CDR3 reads CASSLGGTGGGSYEQYF. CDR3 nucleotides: TGTGCCAGCAGCTTAGGAGGGACAGGGGGTGGCTCCTACGAGCAGTACTTC.

This CDR3 reads CASSSAGRETQYF. Here the CDR3 DNA reads TGTGCCAGTAGTAGTGCGGGGCGCGAGACCCAGTACTTC. The chain couples TRBV19 to TRBJ2-5, with D possibly being TRBD2 (6 bases). The V gene lost 4 bases and the J gene lost 5 bases, with 11 bases spanning the gap. The germline CDR1 and CDR2 sequences are LNHDA and SQIVND (reference sequence). The CDR3 contains 13 residues.

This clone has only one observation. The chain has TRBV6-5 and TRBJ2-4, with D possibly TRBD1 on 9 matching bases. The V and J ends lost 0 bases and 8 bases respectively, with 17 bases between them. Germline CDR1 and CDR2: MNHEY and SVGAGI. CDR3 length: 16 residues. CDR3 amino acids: CASSYSYRGRGDIQYF. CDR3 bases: TGTGCCAGCAGTTACTCCTACAGGGGGCGGGGGGACATTCAGTACTTC.

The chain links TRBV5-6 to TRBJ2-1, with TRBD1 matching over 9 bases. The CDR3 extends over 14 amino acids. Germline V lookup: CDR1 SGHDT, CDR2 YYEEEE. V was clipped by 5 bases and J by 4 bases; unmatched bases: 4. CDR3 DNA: TGTGCCAGCAGGAGGACAGGGGCTTACAATGAGCAGTTCTTC. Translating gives CASRRTGAYNEQFF. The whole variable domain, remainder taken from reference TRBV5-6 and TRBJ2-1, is DAGVTQSPTHLIKTRGQQVTLRCSPKSGHDTVSWYQQALGQGPQFIFQYYEEEERQRGNFPDRFSGHQFPNYSSELNVNALLLGDSALYLCASRRTGAYNEQFFGPGTRLTVL.

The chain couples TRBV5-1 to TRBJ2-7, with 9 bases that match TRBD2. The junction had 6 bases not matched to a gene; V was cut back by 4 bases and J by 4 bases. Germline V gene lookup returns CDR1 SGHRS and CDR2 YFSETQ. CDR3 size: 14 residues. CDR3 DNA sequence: TGCGCCAGCAGCCATCAGCGGGGGGTTTACGAGCAGTACTTC. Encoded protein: CASSHQRGVYEQYF. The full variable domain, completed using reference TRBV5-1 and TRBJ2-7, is KAGVTQTPRYLIKTRGQQVTLSCSPISGHRSVSWYQQTPGQGLQFLFEYFSETQRNKGNFPGRFSGRQFSNSRSEMNVSTLELGDSALYLCASSHQRGVYEQYFGPGTRLTVT.

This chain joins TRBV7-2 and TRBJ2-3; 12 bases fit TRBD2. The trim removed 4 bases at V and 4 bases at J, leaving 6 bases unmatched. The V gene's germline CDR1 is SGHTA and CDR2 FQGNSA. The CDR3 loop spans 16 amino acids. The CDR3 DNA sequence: TGTGCCAGCAGCTATCGACTAGCGGGAGCTCCAGATACGCAGTATTTT. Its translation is CASSYRLAGAPDTQYF.

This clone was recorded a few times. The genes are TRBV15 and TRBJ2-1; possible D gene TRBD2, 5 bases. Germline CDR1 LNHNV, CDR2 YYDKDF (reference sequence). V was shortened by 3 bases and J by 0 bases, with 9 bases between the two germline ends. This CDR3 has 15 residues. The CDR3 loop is CATSSARGSYNEQFF. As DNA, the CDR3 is TGTGCCACCAGCAGCGCTCGGGGCTCCTACAATGAGCAGTTCTTC. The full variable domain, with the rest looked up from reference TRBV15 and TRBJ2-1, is DAMVIQNPRYQVTQFGKPVTLSCSQTLNHNVMYWYQQKSSQAPKLLFHYYDKDFNNEADTPDNFQSRRPNTSFCFLDIRSPGLGDTAMYLCATSSARGSYNEQFFGPGTRLTVL.

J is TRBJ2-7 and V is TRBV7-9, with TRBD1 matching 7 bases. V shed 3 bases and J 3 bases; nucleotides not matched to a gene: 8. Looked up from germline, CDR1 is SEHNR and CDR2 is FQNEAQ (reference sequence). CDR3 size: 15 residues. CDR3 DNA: TGTGCCAGCAGCTTCCAGGGACAGTCTTTCTACGAGCAGTACTTC. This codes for CASSFQGQSFYEQYF. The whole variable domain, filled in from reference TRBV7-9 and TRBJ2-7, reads DTGVSQNPRHKITKRGQNVTFRCDPISEHNRLYWYRQTLGQGPEFLTYFQNEAQLEKSRLLSDRFSAERPKGSFSTLEIQRTEQGDSAMYLCASSFQGQSFYEQYFGPGTRLTVT.

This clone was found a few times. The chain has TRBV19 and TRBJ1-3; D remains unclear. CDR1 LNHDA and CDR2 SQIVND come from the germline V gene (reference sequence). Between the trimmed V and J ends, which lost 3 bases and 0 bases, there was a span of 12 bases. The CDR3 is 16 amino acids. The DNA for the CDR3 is TGTGCCAGTAGTATCGGAGCCGGCGCCTCTGGAAACACCATATATTTT. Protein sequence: CASSIGAGASGNTIYF.

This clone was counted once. CDR3 protein: CASSLGGSGANVLTF. The CDR3 nucleotides are TGTGCCAGCAGCTTAGGAGGCTCTGGGGCCAACGTCCTGACTTTC. The rearrangement uses TRBV7-2 and TRBJ2-6; D remains ambiguous. Between the trimmed V and J ends, which lost 1 base and 0 bases, there was a span of 4 bases. Looked up from germline, CDR1 is SGHTA and CDR2 is FQGNSA. The CDR3 totals 15 residues.

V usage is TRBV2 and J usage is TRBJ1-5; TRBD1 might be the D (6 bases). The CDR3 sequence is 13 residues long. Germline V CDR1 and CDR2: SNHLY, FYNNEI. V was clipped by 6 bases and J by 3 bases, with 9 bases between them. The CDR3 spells CASRGDNNQPQHF. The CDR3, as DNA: TGTGCCAGCAGGGGGGACAACAATCAGCCCCAGCATTTT.

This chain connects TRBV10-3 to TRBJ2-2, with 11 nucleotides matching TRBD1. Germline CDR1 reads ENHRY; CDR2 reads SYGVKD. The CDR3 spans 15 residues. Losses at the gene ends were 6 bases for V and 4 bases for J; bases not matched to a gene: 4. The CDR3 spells CAIRDRGPGTGELFF. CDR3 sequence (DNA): TGTGCCATCAGGGACAGGGGGCCTGGCACCGGGGAGCTGTTTTTT.

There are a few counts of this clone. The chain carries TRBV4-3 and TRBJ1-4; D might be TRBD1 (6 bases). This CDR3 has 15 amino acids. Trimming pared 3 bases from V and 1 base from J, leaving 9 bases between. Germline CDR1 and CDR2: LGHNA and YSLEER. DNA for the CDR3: TGCGCCAGCAGCCACAACAGGGTAACTAATGAAAAACTGTTTTTT. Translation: CASSHNRVTNEKLFF.

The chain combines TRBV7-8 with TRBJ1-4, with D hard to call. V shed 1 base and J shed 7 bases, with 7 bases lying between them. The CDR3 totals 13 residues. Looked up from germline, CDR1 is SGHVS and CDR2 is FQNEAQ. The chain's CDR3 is CASSLVGGEKLFF. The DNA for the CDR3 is TGTGCCAGCAGCTTAGTGGGAGGTGAAAAACTGTTTTTT.

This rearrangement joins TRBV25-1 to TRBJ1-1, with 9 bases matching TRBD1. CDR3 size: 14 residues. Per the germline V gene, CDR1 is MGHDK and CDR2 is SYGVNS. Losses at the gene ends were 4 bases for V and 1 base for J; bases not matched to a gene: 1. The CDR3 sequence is CASSGDRANTEAFF. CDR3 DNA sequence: TGTGCCAGCAGTGGGGACAGGGCGAACACTGAAGCTTTCTTT.

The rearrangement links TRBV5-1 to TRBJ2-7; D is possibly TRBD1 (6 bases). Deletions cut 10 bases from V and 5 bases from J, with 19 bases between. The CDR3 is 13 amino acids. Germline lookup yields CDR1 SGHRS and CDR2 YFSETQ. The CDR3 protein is CASRETGHDEQYF. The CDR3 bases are TGCGCCTCCCGCGAGACAGGCCACGACGAGCAGTACTTC.

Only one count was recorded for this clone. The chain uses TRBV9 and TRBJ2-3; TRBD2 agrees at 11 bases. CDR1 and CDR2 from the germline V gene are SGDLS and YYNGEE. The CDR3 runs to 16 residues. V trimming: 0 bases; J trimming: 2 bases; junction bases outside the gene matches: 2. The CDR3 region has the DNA TGTGCCAGCAGCGTAGGACTAGCGGGACTCACAGATACGCAGTATTTT. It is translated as CASSVGLAGLTDTQYF.

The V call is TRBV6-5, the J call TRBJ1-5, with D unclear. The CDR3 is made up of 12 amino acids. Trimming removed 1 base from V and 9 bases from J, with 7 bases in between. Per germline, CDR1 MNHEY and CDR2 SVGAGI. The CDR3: CASSYFPGPQHF. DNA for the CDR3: TGTGCCAGCAGTTACTTCCCGGGGCCCCAGCATTTT.

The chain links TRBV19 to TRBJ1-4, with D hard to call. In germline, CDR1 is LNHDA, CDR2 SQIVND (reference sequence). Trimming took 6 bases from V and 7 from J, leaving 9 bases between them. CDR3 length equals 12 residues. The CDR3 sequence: CASSQWSEKLFF. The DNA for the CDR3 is TGTGCCAGTAGCCAATGGAGTGAAAAACTGTTTTTT. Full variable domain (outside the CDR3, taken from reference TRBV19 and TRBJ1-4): DGGITQSPKYLFRKEGQNVTLSCEQNLNHDAMYWYRQDPGQGLRLIYYSQIVNDFQKGDIAEGYSVSREKKESFPLTVTSAQKNPTAFYLCASSQWSEKLFFGSGTQLSVL.

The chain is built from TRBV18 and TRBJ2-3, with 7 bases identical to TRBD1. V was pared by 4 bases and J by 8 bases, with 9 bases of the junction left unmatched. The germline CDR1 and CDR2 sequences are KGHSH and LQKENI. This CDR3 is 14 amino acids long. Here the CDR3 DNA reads TGTGCCAGCTCACTCTCAGACAGGGACGGTACGCAGTATTTT. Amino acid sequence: CASSLSDRDGTQYF.

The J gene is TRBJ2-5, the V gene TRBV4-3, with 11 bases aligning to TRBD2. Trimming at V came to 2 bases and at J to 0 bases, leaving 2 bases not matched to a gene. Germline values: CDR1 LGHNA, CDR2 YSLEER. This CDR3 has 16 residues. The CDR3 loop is CASSQSSGGNQETQYF. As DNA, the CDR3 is TGCGCCAGCAGCCAATCTAGCGGGGGGAACCAAGAGACCCAGTACTTC.

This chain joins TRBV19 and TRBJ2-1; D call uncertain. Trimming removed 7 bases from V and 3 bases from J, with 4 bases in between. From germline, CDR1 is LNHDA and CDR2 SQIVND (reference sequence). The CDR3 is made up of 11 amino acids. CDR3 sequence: CASTNYNEQFF. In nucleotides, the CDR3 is TGTGCCAGTACCAACTACAATGAGCAGTTCTTC.

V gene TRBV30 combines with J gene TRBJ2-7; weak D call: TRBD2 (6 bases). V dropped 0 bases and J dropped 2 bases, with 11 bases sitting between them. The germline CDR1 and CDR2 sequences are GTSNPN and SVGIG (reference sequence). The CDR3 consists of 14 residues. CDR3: CAWSVGGSAYEQYF. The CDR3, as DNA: TGTGCCTGGAGTGTAGGAGGGAGCGCCTACGAGCAGTACTTC.